A selection of T cell receptor beta chains follows, all from one sample in a study of blood T cells in healthy people across ages. TCRdb re-called the 5' RACE reads with MiXCR, one entry per CDR3 protein. The table has fewer than 1 million distinct CDR3 sequences, under 55% seen once. Sequenced input: blood. These receptors were obtained from a man in his sixties in good health. CDR3s include the opening cysteine and the closing phenylalanine or tryptophan. Each record gives: D gene, V gene, clone size, J gene, CDR3 DNA, CDR3 protein. The D gene is left open where the match is weak. The listing skips clone size in some rows; elsewhere it reads once, few, many or a size class.

NA	TRBV12-3/TRBV12-4	NA	TRBJ1-6	TGTGCCAGCAGCCCCACCGGGGCCTATAATTCACCCCTCCACTTT	CASSPTGAYNSPLHF
NA	TRBV5-1	few	TRBJ2-1	TGCGCCAGCAGCTTGCGGGGTTCATATGAGCAGTTCTTC	CASSLRGSYEQFF
NA	TRBV6-1	few	TRBJ2-7	TGTGCCAGCAGGCTGGGGGGCAGTTCCTACGAGCAGTACTTC	CASRLGGSSYEQYF
NA	TRBV5-1	few	TRBJ1-1	TGCGCCAGCAGCTTGGCCGGGCCCCAGGCGGGCATGAACACTGAAGCTTTCTTT	CASSLAGPQAGMNTEAFF
NA	TRBV7-9	NA	TRBJ1-4	TGTGCCAGCAGCTCCTTCGGGACGGACGGTGAAAAACTGTTTTTT	CASSSFGTDGEKLFF
NA	TRBV11-2	few	TRBJ2-5	TGTGCCAGCAGCTTAGGAACAGAAGGGTGGGGAGAGACCCAGTACTTC	CASSLGTEGWGETQYF
TRBD1	TRBV9	NA	TRBJ2-2	TGTGCCAGCAGCGGACAGGGGGCGGTTGGCGGGGAGCTGTTTTTT	CASSGQGAVGGELFF
TRBD1	TRBV2	NA	TRBJ2-1	TGTGCCAGCAGTGAAGGGACAGGGTATTTAGGCTCCTACAATGAGCAGTTCTTC	CASSEGTGYLGSYNEQFF
TRBD2	TRBV5-1	NA	TRBJ2-3	TGCGCCAGCAGCTTGTCTGTGGCGGGGGGGCCGGCAGATACGCAGTATTTT	CASSLSVAGGPADTQYF
TRBD2	TRBV2	NA	TRBJ2-4	TGTGCCATCACTAGCGGGGGGAATGAGGCCAAAAACATTCAGTACTTC	CAITSGGNEAKNIQYF
NA	TRBV7-9	few	TRBJ1-2	TGTGCCAGCAGCTTAGCGGTAACAGACTATGGCTACACCTTC	CASSLAVTDYGYTF
TRBD1	TRBV12-3/TRBV12-4	NA	TRBJ2-7	TGTGCCAGCAGTTTATTTAGGGGGCGCAGTTCCTACGAGCAGTACTTC	CASSLFRGRSSYEQYF
NA	TRBV30	NA	TRBJ1-6	TGTGCCTGGAGTTTACGACAGACCGGGGAACCCCTCCACTTT	CAWSLRQTGEPLHF
NA	TRBV7-2	NA	TRBJ2-4	TGTGCCAGCAGCTTAGATGCAGGGCGGGGAAACATTCAGTACTTC	CASSLDAGRGNIQYF
TRBD2	TRBV5-1	NA	TRBJ2-1	TGCGCCAGCAGCTTGCGGCTAGCGGGTGTCCATGAGCAGTTCTTC	CASSLRLAGVHEQFF
NA	TRBV6-6	NA	TRBJ2-7	TGTGCCAGCAGTTACTCTGTCGGTAGCGAGGGCTCCTACGAGCAGTACTTC	CASSYSVGSEGSYEQYF
NA	TRBV18	NA	TRBJ1-6	TGTGCCAGCTCACCGGGGGGAAGAGGGAATTCACCCCTCCACTTT	CASSPGGRGNSPLHF
NA	TRBV6-1	few	TRBJ1-4	TGTGCCAGCACTACCGTGGGGTATGAAAAACTGTTTTTT	CASTTVGYEKLFF
TRBD1	TRBV7-2	NA	TRBJ1-2	TGTGCCAGCAGCGACCGGACAGGGGCGGACTATGGCTACACCTTC	CASSDRTGADYGYTF
NA	TRBV10-3	few	TRBJ2-1	TGTGCGGCAGGCCAGGGGATGGATGAGCAGTTCTTC	CAAGQGMDEQFF
NA	TRBV5-1	NA	TRBJ2-1	TGCGCCAGCAGCTTGGTACAGGGCCCCTTGCCTTCCAATGAGCAGTTCTTC	CASSLVQGPLPSNEQFF
TRBD2	TRBV19	NA	TRBJ2-5	TGTGCCAGTAGTAACTCCGGGGGGAAGACCCAGTACTTC	CASSNSGGKTQYF
NA	TRBV27	NA	TRBJ2-7	TGTGCCAGCAGTTTACAGGCAGAGAACTACGAGCAGTACTTC	CASSLQAENYEQYF
NA	TRBV7-2	few	TRBJ2-1	TGTGCCAGCAGCTTATTCAACAATAACAATGAGCAGTTCTTC	CASSLFNNNNEQFF
NA	TRBV6-6	few	TRBJ2-1	TGTGCCAGCAGTTACCCTGGACAGAATGAGCAGTTCTTC	CASSYPGQNEQFF
NA	TRBV29-1	NA	TRBJ1-2	TGCAGCGCAACCGACGTATCCTTCTATGGCTACACCTTC	CSATDVSFYGYTF
TRBD2	TRBV9	once	TRBJ2-4	TGTGCCAGCAGCGGTGGACTAGCGGGGTTGAGTGAGCAGTACTTC	CASSGGLAGLSEQYF
NA	TRBV29-1	many	TRBJ2-5	TGCAGCGTTGTCGTGACACTGCAAGAGACCCAGTACTTC	CSVVVTLQETQYF
TRBD2	TRBV7-2	NA	TRBJ2-7	TGTGCCAGCAGCTCCCGGGGGGGGCGGGGGAAGTACGAGCAGTACTTC	CASSSRGGRGKYEQYF
NA	TRBV6-5	NA	TRBJ2-1	TGTGCCGCGACCACTTCGAGTGGGGGAAAGGGGAATGAGCAGTTCTTC	CAATTSSGGKGNEQFF
NA	TRBV7-2	few	TRBJ2-7	TGTGCCAGCAGCTCAGTGGGGGGGCCCTACGAGCAGTACTTC	CASSSVGGPYEQYF
NA	TRBV5-1	NA	TRBJ2-2	TGCGCCAGCAGCTTGGCCGGTGGGGACATCGGGGAGCTGTTTTTT	CASSLAGGDIGELFF
TRBD1	TRBV6-5	few	TRBJ2-5	TGTGCCAGCAGTTCCATTCCGGGACAGGTCCAAGAGACCCAGTACTTC	CASSSIPGQVQETQYF
TRBD1	TRBV11-2	NA	TRBJ2-1	TGTGCCAGCAGCCTAGACAGGGGGGGTTCAGAGACCCAGTTCTTC	CASSLDRGGSETQFF
NA	TRBV18	many	TRBJ2-7	TGTGCCAGCAGTCCCCTAAGATCCTACGAGCAGTACTTC	CASSPLRSYEQYF
NA	TRBV7-2	few	TRBJ2-6	TGTGCCAGCAGGAGTACAGGGCCCTTCGCCTCTGGGGCCAACGTCCTGACTTTC	CASRSTGPFASGANVLTF
NA	TRBV20-1	few	TRBJ2-7	TGCAGTGCTAGAGATGGCGGCAGATCCTACGAGCAGTACTTC	CSARDGGRSYEQYF
TRBD2	TRBV5-1	NA	TRBJ2-7	TGCGCCAGCAGCTTGGGCGGGACTAGCGAAAACTACGAGCAGTACTTC	CASSLGGTSENYEQYF
TRBD1	TRBV20-1	NA	TRBJ2-1	TGCAGTGCTAGAGACGGGACAGGAACCTACAATGAGCAGTTCTTC	CSARDGTGTYNEQFF
NA	TRBV7-9	NA	TRBJ2-3	TGTGCCAGCGCCCCAGCACAGCTGGGCACAGATACGCAGTATTTT	CASAPAQLGTDTQYF
NA	TRBV5-5	few	TRBJ2-3	TGTGCCAGCACCCGGGAGAGGCTGGGAGCAGATACGCAGTATTTT	CASTRERLGADTQYF
NA	TRBV7-2	NA	TRBJ1-4	TGTGCCAGCAGCTTAGAGCCGGCGGCCGTGAAACTGTTTTTT	CASSLEPAAVKLFF